A single sample is the source of the 20 T cell receptor beta chains below, sequenced in a study of blood T cells in healthy people across ages. PCR was performed a second time for about 7 to 12 cycles using a sample-barcoded 5' primer and a J-beta primer mix. TCRdb re-called the 5' RACE reads with MiXCR, one entry per CDR3 protein. The repertoire holds about 1.1 million distinct CDR3 sequences, with approximately 38% as singletons. The sequenced sample was blood. These receptors all come from a man younger than 35 in good health.

A few counts support this clonotype. This chain connects TRBV7-9 to TRBJ2-7, with D possibly matching TRBD1 (5 bases). The J call may be faulty, since TRBJ2-4 better matches the DNA end. Germline assignment: CDR1 SEHNR and CDR2 FQNEAQ (reference sequence). The CDR3 covers 13 residues. The CDR3 region has the DNA TGTGCCAGCAGCTTGGGGCTAGGAAACATTCAGTACTTC. Its protein is CASSLGLGNIQYF.

This chain links TRBV20-1 with TRBJ2-1; D is perhaps TRBD1 or TRBD2 (5 bases each). Trimming stripped 5 bases from V and 1 base from J, with 18 bases between. CDR3 length: 16 amino acids. Germline V CDR1 and CDR2: DFQATT, SNEGSKA (reference sequence). Here the CDR3 reads CSAPPPQGPSYNEQFF. The CDR3 region has the DNA TGCAGTGCTCCCCCACCCCAGGGACCATCCTACAATGAGCAGTTCTTC.

This clonotype appeared a few times. This chain connects TRBV10-3 to TRBJ2-2; 8 bases align to TRBD1. V shed 10 bases and J 7 bases; nucleotides not matched to a gene: 8. CDR1 and CDR2 from the germline V gene are ENHRY and SYGVKD. The CDR3 covers 13 residues. The CDR3 nucleotides are TGTGCCACCCGACAGGGGAAAGACGGGGAGCTGTTTTTT. Its protein product is CATRQGKDGELFF.

J is TRBJ1-4 and V is TRBV13; TRBD1 agrees at 8 bases. Germline V gives CDR1 PRHDT, CDR2 FYEKMQ (reference sequence). CDR3 size: 14 residues. Trimming took 6 bases from V and 7 from J; bases not matched to a gene: 7. The CDR3 bases are TGTGCCAGCAGATTCACAGGGGGAGGTGAAAAACTGTTTTTT. This encodes CASRFTGGGEKLFF. Variable domain in full (rest from reference TRBV13 and TRBJ1-4): AAGVIQSPRHLIKEKRETATLKCYPIPRHDTVYWYQQGPGQDPQFLISFYEKMQSDKGSIPDRFSAQQFSDYHSELNMSSLELGDSALYFCASRFTGGGEKLFFGSGTQLSVL.

This rearrangement joins TRBV27 to TRBJ2-3; D gene ambiguous. The CDR3 loop spans 15 amino acids. With 1 base removed from V and 0 bases from J, the gap between germline ends came to 8 bases. Looked up from germline, CDR1 is MNHEY and CDR2 is SMNVEV (reference sequence). CDR3 sequence (DNA): TGTGCCAGCAGTTTATTTTGGGGTAGCACAGATACGCAGTATTTT. This codes for CASSLFWGSTDTQYF.

CDR3 sequence: CASSRPGGSLDYGYTF. The DNA for the CDR3 is TGTGCCAGCAGCCGACCCGGGGGGAGTTTGGACTATGGCTACACCTTC. V gene TRBV9 combines with J gene TRBJ1-2, with a tentative D call TRBD1 (5 bases). The CDR3 has 16 residues. CDR1 SGDLS and CDR2 YYNGEE come from the germline V gene. V dropped 4 bases and J dropped 3 bases, with 19 bases sitting between them.

A note on this clonotype: One junction end does not reproduce the germline sequence, and a read error may be involved. This sequence joins TRBV4-2 and TRBJ2-7; the D gene is possibly TRBD1 (6 bases). The CDR3 sequence is 16 residues long. From germline, CDR1 is LGHNA and CDR2 YNFKEQ. The CDR3, as DNA: TGTGCCAGCAGCCAAGAGTTTACAGGGAGCTCCTGCGAGCAGTACTTC. Its translation is CASSQEFTGSSCEQYF.

The V gene is TRBV6-1, the J gene TRBJ2-3, with TRBD1 matching 11 bases. The CDR3 totals 16 residues. Unmatched junction bases numbered 9, after V lost 7 bases and J lost 3 bases. Per germline, CDR1 MNHNS and CDR2 SASEGT. The CDR3 nucleotides read TGTGCCAGCAAGGGGCGGACAGGGGGCAGGACAGATACGCAGTATTTT. Protein sequence: CASKGRTGGRTDTQYF.

This clonotype was seen more than once but under ten times. V gene TRBV4-2 combines with J gene TRBJ2-5; a possible D gene is TRBD1 (6 bases). The CDR3 extends over 14 amino acids. CDR1 LGHNA and CDR2 YNFKEQ come from the germline V gene. Trimming cost V 4 bases and J 4 bases, with 13 bases left between them. CDR3 coding DNA: TGTGCCAGCAGCCCGATACAGGGAACAGAGACCCAGTACTTC. Translated: CASSPIQGTETQYF.

The gene calls are TRBV6-5 and TRBJ2-1; D unclear. The CDR3 is made up of 14 amino acids. Trimming removed 5 bases from V and 10 bases from J, with 18 bases in between. CDR1 is MNHEY, CDR2 SVGAGI, per germline. The CDR3 region has the DNA TGTGCCAGCAGTCCCGATTCCGGGTCTGAAGAGCAGTTCTTC. This translates into CASSPDSGSEEQFF.

This clonotype was seen a few times. This chain uses TRBV30 with TRBJ2-5; perhaps D is TRBD1 or TRBD2 (5 bases each). This CDR3 contains 15 residues. Trimming removed 0 bases from V and 1 base from J, with 12 bases in between. Germline CDR1 is GTSNPN and CDR2 is SVGIG (reference sequence). As DNA, the CDR3 is TGTGCCTGGAGTGTTGGGGGTACCTCCCAAGAGACCCAGTACTTC. Protein sequence: CAWSVGGTSQETQYF. The variable domain in full, with the rest retrieved from reference TRBV30 and TRBJ2-5, is SQTIHQWPATLVQPVGSPLSLECTVEGTSNPNLYWYRQAAGRGLQLLFYSVGIGQISSEVPQNLSASRPQDRQFILSSKKLLLSDSGFYLCAWSVGGTSQETQYFGPGTRLLVL.

The chain couples TRBV20-1 to TRBJ2-5; D assignment may be TRBD1 or TRBD2 (5 bases each). Germline values: CDR1 DFQATT, CDR2 SNEGSKA (reference sequence). V was shortened by 1 base and J by 11 bases, with 26 bases between the two germline ends. The CDR3 extends over 16 amino acids. This CDR3 reads CSARVLWGKKDNGQYF. The DNA for the CDR3 is TGCAGTGCTAGAGTCCTATGGGGGAAAAAAGACAATGGGCAGTACTTC.

The rearrangement joins TRBV20-1 to TRBJ2-1; 9 nucleotides line up with TRBD2. V shed 0 bases and J 5 bases; nucleotides not matched to a gene: 5. CDR3 length: 15 amino acids. Germline CDR1 reads DFQATT; CDR2 reads SNEGSKA (reference sequence). The CDR3, as DNA: TGCAGTGCTAGAGATCCTCTAGCGGGGAACAATGAGCAGTTCTTC. Its protein product is CSARDPLAGNNEQFF.

As for this clonotype: One junction end disagrees with the germline gene, perhaps due to a read error. This chain links TRBV7-2 with TRBJ1-5; D unresolved. This CDR3 is 15 amino acids long. The V gene's germline CDR1 is SGHTA and CDR2 FQGNSA. For the CDR3, the DNA is TGTGTCAGCAGCTTAGGCGAGAATAGCAATCAGCCCCAGCATTTT. This sequence encodes CVSSLGENSNQPQHF.

This chain connects TRBV6-5 to TRBJ1-6; D might be TRBD1 (6 bases). Trimming took 0 bases from V and 9 from J, leaving 12 bases between them. CDR1 and CDR2 from the germline V gene are MNHEY and SVGAGI. The CDR3 is made up of 15 amino acids. In DNA, the CDR3 is TGTGCCAGCAGTTACTCGCCAGGGGTGGGTTCACCCCTCCACTTT. Amino acid sequence: CASSYSPGVGSPLHF.

This clonotype was counted only a few times. J is TRBJ1-1 and V is TRBV10-3; D gene unclear. This CDR3 has 13 amino acids. Looked up from germline, CDR1 is ENHRY and CDR2 is SYGVKD. Trimming pared 10 bases from V and 1 base from J, leaving 13 bases between. The CDR3 region has the DNA TGTGCCACCCATAGAGCGGGGAACACTGAAGCTTTCTTT. Amino acid sequence: CATHRAGNTEAFF.

This clonotype occurred a few times. This chain links TRBV6-6 with TRBJ1-2; 7 positions match TRBD1. Germline assignment: CDR1 MNHNY and CDR2 SVGAGI (reference sequence). CDR3 length: 12 amino acids. Germline trimming cut 8 bases from V and 7 bases from J; bases unmatched to any gene: 7. The CDR3 here is CASGKGASGYTF. CDR3 DNA sequence: TGTGCCAGCGGAAAGGGGGCCAGTGGCTACACCTTC.

The chain carries TRBV7-2 and TRBJ2-4, with 7 bases aligning to TRBD1. The V gene's germline CDR1 is SGHTA and CDR2 FQGNSA. CDR3 length equals 16 residues. Trimming took 2 bases from V and 7 from J; bases not matched to a gene: 11. The CDR3 reads CASSLLVGTATNIQYF. CDR3 sequence (DNA): TGTGCCAGCAGCTTACTCGTCGGGACAGCCACGAACATTCAGTACTTC.

CDR3 DNA sequence: TGTGCCAGCAGCAAAGTAACCCCGGGGGGCCCAGCAGATACGCAGTATTTT. It yields the protein CASSKVTPGGPADTQYF. The V and J genes are TRBV21-1 and TRBJ2-3; the DNA was not used to check the table's D call, TRBD2. TRBV21-1 is recorded as a pseudogene. CDR3 size: 17 residues.

This chain joins TRBV4-2 and TRBJ1-2, with D uncertain. There are 15 residues in the CDR3. Germline CDR1 reads LGHNA; CDR2 reads YNFKEQ. V was shortened by 0 bases and J by 2 bases, with 10 bases between the two germline ends. The CDR3 loop is CASSQDSVSNYGYTF. In DNA, the CDR3 is TGTGCCAGCAGCCAAGATTCCGTTAGCAACTATGGCTACACCTTC.